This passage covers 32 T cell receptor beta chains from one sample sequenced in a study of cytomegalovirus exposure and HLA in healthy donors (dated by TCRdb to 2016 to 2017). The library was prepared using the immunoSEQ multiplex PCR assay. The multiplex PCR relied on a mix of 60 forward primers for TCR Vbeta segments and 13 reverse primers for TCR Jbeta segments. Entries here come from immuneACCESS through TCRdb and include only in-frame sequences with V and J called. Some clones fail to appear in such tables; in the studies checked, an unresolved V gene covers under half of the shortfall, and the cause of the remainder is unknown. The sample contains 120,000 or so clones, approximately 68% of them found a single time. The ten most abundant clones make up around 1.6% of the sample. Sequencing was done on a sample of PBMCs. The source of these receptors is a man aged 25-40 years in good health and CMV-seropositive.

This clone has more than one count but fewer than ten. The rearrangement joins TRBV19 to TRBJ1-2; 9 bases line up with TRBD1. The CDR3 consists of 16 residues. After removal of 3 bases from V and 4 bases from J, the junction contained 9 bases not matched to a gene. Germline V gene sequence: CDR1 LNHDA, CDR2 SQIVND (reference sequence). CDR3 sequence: CASSMAWTGVSYGYTF. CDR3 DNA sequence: TGTGCCAGTAGTATGGCGTGGACAGGGGTATCCTATGGCTACACCTTC.

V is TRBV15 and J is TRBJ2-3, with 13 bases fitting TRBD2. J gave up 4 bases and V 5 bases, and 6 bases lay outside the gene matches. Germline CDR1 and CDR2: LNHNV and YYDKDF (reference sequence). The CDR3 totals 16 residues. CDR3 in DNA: TGTGCCACCAGCCAAGGACTAGCGGGAGAGTCAGATACGCAGTATTTT. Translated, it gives CATSQGLAGESDTQYF.

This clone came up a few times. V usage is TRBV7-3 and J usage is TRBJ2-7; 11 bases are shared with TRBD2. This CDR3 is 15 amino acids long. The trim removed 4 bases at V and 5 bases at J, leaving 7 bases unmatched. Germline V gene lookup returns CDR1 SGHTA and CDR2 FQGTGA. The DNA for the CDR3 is TGTGCCAGCAGCTCCACTAGCGGGAGCGACCACGAGCAGTACTTC. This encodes CASSSTSGSDHEQYF.

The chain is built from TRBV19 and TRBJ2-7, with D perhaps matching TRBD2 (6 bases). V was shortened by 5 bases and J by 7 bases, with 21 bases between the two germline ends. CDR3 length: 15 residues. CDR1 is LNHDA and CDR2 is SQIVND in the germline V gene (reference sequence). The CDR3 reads CASSPRGTLVLEQYF. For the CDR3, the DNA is TGTGCCAGTAGTCCCCGGGGGACGTTGGTGTTGGAGCAGTACTTC. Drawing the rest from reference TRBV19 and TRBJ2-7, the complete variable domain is DGGITQSPKYLFRKEGQNVTLSCEQNLNHDAMYWYRQDPGQGLRLIYYSQIVNDFQKGDIAEGYSVSREKKESFPLTVTSAQKNPTAFYLCASSPRGTLVLEQYFGPGTRLTVT.

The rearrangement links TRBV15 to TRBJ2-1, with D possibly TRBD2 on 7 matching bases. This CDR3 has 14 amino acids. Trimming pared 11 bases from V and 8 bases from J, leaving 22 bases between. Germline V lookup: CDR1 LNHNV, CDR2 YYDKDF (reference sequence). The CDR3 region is CARKGLRGADEQFF. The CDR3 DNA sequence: TGTGCCCGAAAGGGCCTTCGGGGGGCGGATGAGCAGTTCTTC.

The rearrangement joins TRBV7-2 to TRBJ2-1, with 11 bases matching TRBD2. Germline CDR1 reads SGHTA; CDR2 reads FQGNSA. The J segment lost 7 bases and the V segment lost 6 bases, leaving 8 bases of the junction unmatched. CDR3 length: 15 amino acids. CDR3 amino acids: CASSLTSGSRNEQFF. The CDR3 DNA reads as TGTGCCAGCAGTCTTACTAGCGGGAGTCGGAATGAGCAGTTCTTC. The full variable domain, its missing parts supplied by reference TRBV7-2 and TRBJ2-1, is GAGVSQSPSNKVTEKGKDVELRCDPISGHTALYWYRQSLGQGLEFLIYFQGNSAPDKSGLPSDRFSAERTGGSVSTLTIQRTQQEDSAVYLCASSLTSGSRNEQFFGPGTRLTVL.

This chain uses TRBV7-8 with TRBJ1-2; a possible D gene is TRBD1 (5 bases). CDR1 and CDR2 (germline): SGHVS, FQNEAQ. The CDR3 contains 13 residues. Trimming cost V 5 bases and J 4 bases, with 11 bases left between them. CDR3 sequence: CASSPTAFYGYTF. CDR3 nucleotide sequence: TGTGCCAGCAGCCCGACAGCCTTCTATGGCTACACCTTC. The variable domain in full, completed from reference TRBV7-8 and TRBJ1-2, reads GAGVSQSPRYKVAKRGQDVALRCDPISGHVSLFWYQQALGQGPEFLTYFQNEAQLDKSGLPSDRFFAERPEGSVSTLKIQRTQQEDSAVYLCASSPTAFYGYTFGSGTRLTVV.

CDR3 in DNA: TGTGCCAGCCTGAAACAAGGACAGGGCAATCAGCCCCAGCATTTT. Translation: CASLKQGQGNQPQHF. The chain recombines TRBV2 with TRBJ1-5; TRBD1 agrees at 7 bases. Germline CDR1 reads SNHLY; CDR2 reads FYNNEI. J lost 2 bases, V lost 8 bases, and 9 bases had no gene match. The CDR3 is 15 amino acids.

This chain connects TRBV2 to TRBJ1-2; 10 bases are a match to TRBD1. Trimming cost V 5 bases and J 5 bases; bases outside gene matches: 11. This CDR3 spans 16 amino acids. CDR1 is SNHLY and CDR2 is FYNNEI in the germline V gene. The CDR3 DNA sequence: TGTGCCAGCAGTCCCGGGACAGGGGTTGAATTGTATGGCTACACCTTC. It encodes CASSPGTGVELYGYTF.

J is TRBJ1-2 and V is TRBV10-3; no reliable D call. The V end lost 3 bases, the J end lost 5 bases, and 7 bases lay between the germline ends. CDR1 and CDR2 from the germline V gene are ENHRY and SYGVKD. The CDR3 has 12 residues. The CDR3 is CAISDASYGYTF. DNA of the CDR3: TGTGCCATCAGTGACGCGTCTTATGGCTACACCTTC.

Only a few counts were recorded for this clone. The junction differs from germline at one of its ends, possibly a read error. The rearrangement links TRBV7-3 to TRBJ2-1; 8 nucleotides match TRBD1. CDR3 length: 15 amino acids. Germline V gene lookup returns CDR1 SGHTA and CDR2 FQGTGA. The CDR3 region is CASSDRTGSSNEQFF. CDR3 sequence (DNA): TGTGCCAGCAGCGACCGGACAGGGTCCTCCAATGAGCAGTTCTTC. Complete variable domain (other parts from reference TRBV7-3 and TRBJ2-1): GAGVSQTPSNKVTEKGKYVELRCDPISGHTALYWYRQSLGQGPEFLIYFQGTGAADDSGLPNDRFFAVRPEGSVSTLKIQRTERGDSAVYLCASSDRTGSSNEQFFGPGTRLTVL.

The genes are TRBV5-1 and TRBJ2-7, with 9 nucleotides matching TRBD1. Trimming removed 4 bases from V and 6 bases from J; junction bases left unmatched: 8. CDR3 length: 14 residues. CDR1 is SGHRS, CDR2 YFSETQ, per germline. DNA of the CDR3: TGCGCCAGCAGCCGACAGGGGGACCCAACCGAGCAGTACTTC. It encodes CASSRQGDPTEQYF.

CDR3 sequence: CASSESGTSGMYEQYF. The CDR3, as DNA: TGTGCCAGCAGCGAAAGCGGGACTAGCGGGATGTACGAGCAGTACTTC. The chain combines TRBV5-6 with TRBJ2-5, with TRBD2 matching over 13 bases. The J call is doubtful: the DNA matches TRBJ2-7 better. This CDR3 region has 16 residues. Per the germline V gene, CDR1 is SGHDT and CDR2 is YYEEEE.

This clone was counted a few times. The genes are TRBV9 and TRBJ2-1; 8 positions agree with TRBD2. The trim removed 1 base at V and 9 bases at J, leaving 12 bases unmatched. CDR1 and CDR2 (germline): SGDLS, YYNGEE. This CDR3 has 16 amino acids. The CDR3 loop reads CASSVLGGRPPGEQFF. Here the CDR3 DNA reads TGTGCCAGCAGCGTACTCGGCGGGAGGCCCCCTGGTGAGCAGTTCTTC.

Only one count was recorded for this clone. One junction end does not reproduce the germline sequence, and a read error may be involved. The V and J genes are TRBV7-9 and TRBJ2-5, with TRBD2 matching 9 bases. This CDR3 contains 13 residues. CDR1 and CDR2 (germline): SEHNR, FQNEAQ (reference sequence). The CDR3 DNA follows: TGTTCCAGCAGCTTACTAGCGGGAGAGACCCAGTACTTC. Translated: CSSSLLAGETQYF.

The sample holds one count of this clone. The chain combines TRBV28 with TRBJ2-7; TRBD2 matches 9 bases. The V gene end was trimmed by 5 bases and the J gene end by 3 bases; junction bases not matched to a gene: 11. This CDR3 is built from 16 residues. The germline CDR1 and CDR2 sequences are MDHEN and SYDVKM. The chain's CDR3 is CASSPSWREGFYEQYF. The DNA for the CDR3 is TGTGCCAGCAGTCCATCTTGGCGGGAGGGGTTCTACGAGCAGTACTTC.

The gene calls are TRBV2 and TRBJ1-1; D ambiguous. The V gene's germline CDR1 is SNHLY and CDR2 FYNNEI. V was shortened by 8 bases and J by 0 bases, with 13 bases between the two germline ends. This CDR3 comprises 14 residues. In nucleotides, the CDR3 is TGTGCCAGCCGGTTATTTAGCTTGAACACTGAAGCTTTCTTT. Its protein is CASRLFSLNTEAFF.

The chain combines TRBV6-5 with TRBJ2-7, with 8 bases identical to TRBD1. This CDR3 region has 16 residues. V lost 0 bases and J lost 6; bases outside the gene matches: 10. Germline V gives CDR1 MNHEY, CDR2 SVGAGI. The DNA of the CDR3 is TGTGCCAGCAGTTACTCGACGGGACAGGCCTGGTTCGAGCAGTACTTC. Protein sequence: CASSYSTGQAWFEQYF.

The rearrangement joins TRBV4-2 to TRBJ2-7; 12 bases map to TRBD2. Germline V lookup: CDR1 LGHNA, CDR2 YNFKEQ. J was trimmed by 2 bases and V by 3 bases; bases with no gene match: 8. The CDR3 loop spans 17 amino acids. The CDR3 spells CASSQRLAGDPPYEQYF. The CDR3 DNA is TGTGCCAGCAGCCAGAGACTAGCGGGAGATCCCCCCTACGAGCAGTACTTC.

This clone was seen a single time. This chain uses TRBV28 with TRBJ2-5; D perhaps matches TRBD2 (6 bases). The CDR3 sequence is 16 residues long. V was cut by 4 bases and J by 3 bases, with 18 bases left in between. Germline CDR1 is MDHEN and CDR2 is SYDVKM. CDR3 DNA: TGTGCCAGCAGTTATTTGGGGGTAGGAGGGAAAGAGACCCAGTACTTC. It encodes CASSYLGVGGKETQYF.

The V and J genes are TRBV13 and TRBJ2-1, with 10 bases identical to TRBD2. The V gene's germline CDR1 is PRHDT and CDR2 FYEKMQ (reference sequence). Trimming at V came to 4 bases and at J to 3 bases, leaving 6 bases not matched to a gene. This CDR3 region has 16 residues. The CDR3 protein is CASSSFGTSVYNEQFF. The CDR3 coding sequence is TGTGCCAGCAGCTCATTCGGGACTAGCGTCTACAATGAGCAGTTCTTC.

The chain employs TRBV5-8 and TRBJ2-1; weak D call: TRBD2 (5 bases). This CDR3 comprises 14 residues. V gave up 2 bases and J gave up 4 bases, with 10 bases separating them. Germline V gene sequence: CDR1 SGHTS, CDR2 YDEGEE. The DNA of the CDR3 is TGTGCCAGCAGCTTATTCCGAGGGTACAATGAGCAGTTCTTC. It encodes CASSLFRGYNEQFF. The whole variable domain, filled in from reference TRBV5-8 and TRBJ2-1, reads EAGVTQSPTHLIKTRGQQATLRCSPISGHTSVYWYQQALGLGLQFLLWYDEGEERNRGNFPPRFSGRQFPNYSSELNVNALELEDSALYLCASSLFRGYNEQFFGPGTRLTVL.

This CDR3 is CASSLKGLAGGPPDTQYF. The CDR3 DNA reads TGCGCCAGCAGCTTGAAGGGACTAGCGGGAGGGCCTCCAGATACGCAGTATTTT. The rearrangement links TRBV5-1 to TRBJ2-3, with 16 bases lining up with TRBD2. This CDR3 has 18 amino acids. Per the germline V gene, CDR1 is SGHRS and CDR2 is YFSETQ. With 1 base clipped from V and 4 bases from J, the junction kept 6 bases outside the gene matches.

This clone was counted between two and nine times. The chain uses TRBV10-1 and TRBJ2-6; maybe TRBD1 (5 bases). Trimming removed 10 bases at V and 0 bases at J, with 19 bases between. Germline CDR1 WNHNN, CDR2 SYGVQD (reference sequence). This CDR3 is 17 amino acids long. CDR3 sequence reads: CAKTDTVESSGANVLTF. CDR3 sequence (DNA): TGCGCCAAAACGGACACCGTGGAGAGCTCTGGGGCCAACGTCCTGACTTTC.

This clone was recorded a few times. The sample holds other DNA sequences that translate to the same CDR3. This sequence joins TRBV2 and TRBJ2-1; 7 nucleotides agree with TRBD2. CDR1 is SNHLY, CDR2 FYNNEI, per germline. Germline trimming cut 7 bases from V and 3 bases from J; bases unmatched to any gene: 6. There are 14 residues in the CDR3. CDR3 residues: CASTLAGRYNEQFF. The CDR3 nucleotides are TGTGCCAGCACCTTAGCGGGCCGCTACAATGAGCAGTTCTTC.

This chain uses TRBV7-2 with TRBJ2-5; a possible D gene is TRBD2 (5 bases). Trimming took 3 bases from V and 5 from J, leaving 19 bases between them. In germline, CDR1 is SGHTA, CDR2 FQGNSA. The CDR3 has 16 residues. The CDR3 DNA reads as TGTGCCAGCAGCTTGCTGGGAGAGAGGCACCTGGAGACCCAGTACTTC. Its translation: CASSLLGERHLETQYF. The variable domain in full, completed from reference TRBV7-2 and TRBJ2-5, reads GAGVSQSPSNKVTEKGKDVELRCDPISGHTALYWYRQSLGQGLEFLIYFQGNSAPDKSGLPSDRFSAERTGGSVSTLTIQRTQQEDSAVYLCASSLLGERHLETQYFGPGTRLLVL.

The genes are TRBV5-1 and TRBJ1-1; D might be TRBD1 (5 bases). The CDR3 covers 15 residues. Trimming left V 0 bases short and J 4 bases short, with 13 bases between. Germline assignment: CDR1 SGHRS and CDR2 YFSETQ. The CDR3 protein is CASSLAGGIGTEAFF. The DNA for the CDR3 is TGCGCCAGCAGCTTGGCCGGGGGGATCGGCACTGAAGCTTTCTTT.

DNA for the CDR3: TGTGCCAGCAGGAGAGCTAGCGGGCCCCAAGAGACCCAGTACTTC. The encoded protein is CASRRASGPQETQYF. The genes are TRBV2 and TRBJ2-5; 8 nucleotides match TRBD2. The V and J ends lost 6 bases and 1 base, in that order; junction bases with no gene match: 7. Germline V gene data show CDR1 as SNHLY and CDR2 as FYNNEI. The CDR3 runs 15 residues.

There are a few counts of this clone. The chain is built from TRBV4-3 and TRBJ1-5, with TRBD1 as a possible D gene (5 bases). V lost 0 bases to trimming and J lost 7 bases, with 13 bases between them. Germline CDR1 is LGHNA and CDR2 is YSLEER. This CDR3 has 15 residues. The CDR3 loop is CASSQDSRAGQPQHF. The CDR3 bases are TGCGCCAGCAGCCAAGATAGCAGGGCAGGACAGCCCCAGCATTTT.

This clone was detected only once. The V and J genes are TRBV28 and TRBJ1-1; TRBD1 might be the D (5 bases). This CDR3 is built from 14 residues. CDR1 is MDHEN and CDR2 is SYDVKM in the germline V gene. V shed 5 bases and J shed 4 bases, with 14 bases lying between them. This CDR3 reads CASSPGGGVTEAFF. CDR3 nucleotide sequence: TGTGCCAGCAGTCCCGGAGGAGGGGTCACTGAAGCTTTCTTT.

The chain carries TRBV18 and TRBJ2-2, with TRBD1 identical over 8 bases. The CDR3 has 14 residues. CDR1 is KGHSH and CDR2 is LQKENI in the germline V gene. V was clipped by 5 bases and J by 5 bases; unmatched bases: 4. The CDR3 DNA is TGTGCCAGCTCAACCCGGACAGGGACCGGGGAGCTGTTTTTT. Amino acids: CASSTRTGTGELFF.

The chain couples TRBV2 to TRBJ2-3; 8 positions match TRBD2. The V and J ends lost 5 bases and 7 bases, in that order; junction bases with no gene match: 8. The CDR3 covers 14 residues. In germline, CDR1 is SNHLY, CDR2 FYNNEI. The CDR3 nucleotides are TGTGCCAGCAGTCTCAGCGGGAGCTCAAATACGCAGTATTTT. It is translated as CASSLSGSSNTQYF.